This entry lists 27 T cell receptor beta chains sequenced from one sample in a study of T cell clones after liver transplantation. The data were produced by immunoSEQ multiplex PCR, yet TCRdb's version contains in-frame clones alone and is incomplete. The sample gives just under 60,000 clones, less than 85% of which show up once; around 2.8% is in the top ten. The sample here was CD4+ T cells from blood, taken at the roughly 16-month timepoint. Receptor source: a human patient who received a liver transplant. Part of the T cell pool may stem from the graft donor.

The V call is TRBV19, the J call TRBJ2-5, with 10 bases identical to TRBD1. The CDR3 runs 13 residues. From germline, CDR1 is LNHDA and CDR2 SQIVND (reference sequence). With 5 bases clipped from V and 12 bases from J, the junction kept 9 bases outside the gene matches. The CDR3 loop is CASSQERDRGKYF. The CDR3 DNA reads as TGTGCCAGTAGTCAGGAACGGGACAGGGGAAAGTACTTC.

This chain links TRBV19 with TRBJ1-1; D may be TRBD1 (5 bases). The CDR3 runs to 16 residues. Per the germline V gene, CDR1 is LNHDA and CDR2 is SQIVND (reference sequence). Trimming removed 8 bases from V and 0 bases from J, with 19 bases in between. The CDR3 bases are TGTGCCAGTTTCTCCCCTCGTGGGGGGATGAACACTGAAGCTTTCTTT. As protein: CASFSPRGGMNTEAFF.

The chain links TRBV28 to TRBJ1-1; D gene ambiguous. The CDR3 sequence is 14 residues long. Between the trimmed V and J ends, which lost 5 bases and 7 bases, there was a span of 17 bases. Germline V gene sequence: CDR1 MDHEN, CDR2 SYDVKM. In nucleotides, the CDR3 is TGTGCCAGCAGTAAGGACGGGGTAGTACGTGAAGCTTTCTTT. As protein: CASSKDGVVREAFF.

CDR3 sequence: CASSDNTEAFF. CDR3 bases: TGCGCCAGCAGTGATAACACTGAAGCTTTCTTT. The chain uses TRBV10-2 and TRBJ1-1; D remains ambiguous. V lost 3 bases and J lost 2, with 1 base in between. Germline CDR1 and CDR2: WSHSY and SAAADI. The CDR3 is 11 amino acids.

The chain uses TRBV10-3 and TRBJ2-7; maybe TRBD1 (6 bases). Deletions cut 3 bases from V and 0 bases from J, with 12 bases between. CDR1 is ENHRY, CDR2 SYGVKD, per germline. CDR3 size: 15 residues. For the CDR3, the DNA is TGTGCCATCAGTGATACAGGGACAAGCTCCTACGAGCAGTACTTC. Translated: CAISDTGTSSYEQYF.

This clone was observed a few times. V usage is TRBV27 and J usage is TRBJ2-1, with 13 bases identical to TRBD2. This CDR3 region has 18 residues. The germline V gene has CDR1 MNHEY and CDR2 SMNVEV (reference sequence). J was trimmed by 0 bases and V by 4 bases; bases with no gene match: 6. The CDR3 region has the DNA TGTGCCAGCAGTTCGGGGACTAGCGGGGTGAGCTCCTACAATGAGCAGTTCTTC. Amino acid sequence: CASSSGTSGVSSYNEQFF.

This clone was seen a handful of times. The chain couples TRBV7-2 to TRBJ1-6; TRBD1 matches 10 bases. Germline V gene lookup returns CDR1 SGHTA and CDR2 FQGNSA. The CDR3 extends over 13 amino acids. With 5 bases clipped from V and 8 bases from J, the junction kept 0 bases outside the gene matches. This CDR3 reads CASSGTGDSPLHF. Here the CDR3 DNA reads TGTGCCAGCAGCGGGACAGGGGATTCACCCCTCCACTTT.

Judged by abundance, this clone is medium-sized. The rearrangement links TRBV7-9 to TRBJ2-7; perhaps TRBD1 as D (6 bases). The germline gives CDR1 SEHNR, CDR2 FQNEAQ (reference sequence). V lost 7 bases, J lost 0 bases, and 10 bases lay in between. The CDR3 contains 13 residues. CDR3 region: CASTGDNSYEQYF. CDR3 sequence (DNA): TGTGCCAGCACCGGGGACAACTCCTACGAGCAGTACTTC.

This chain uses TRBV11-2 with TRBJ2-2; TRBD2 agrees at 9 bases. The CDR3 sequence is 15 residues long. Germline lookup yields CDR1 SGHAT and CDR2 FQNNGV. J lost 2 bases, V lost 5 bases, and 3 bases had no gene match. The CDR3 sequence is CASSLAGRNTGELFF. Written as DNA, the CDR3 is TGTGCCAGCAGCCTAGCGGGGAGAAACACCGGGGAGCTGTTTTTT.

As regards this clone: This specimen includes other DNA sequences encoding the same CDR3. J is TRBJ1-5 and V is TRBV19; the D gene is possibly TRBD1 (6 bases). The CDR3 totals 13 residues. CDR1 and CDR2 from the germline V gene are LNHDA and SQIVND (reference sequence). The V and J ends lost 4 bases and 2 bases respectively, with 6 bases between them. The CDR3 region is CASSRQGNQPQHF. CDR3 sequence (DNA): TGTGCCAGTAGTAGACAGGGCAATCAGCCCCAGCATTTT.

The CDR3 nucleotides are TGTGCCAGTAGTAAAGCCCCGGACACAGATACGCAGTATTTT. The encoded protein is CASSKAPDTDTQYF. The rearrangement links TRBV19 to TRBJ2-3; D ambiguous. Trimming pared 4 bases from V and 2 bases from J, leaving 10 bases between. Per the germline V gene, CDR1 is LNHDA and CDR2 is SQIVND (reference sequence). The CDR3 loop spans 14 amino acids. The entire variable domain, with the rest obtained from reference TRBV19 and TRBJ2-3, is as follows: DGGITQSPKYLFRKEGQNVTLSCEQNLNHDAMYWYRQDPGQGLRLIYYSQIVNDFQKGDIAEGYSVSREKKESFPLTVTSAQKNPTAFYLCASSKAPDTDTQYFGPGTRLTVL.

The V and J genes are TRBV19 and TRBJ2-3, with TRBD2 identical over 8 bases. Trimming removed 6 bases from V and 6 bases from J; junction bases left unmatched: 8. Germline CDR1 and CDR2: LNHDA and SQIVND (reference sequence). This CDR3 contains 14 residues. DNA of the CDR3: TGTGCCAGTAGATACACTAGCGGCAGGGATACGCAGTATTTT. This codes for CASRYTSGRDTQYF. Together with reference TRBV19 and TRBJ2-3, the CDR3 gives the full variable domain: DGGITQSPKYLFRKEGQNVTLSCEQNLNHDAMYWYRQDPGQGLRLIYYSQIVNDFQKGDIAEGYSVSREKKESFPLTVTSAQKNPTAFYLCASRYTSGRDTQYFGPGTRLTVL.

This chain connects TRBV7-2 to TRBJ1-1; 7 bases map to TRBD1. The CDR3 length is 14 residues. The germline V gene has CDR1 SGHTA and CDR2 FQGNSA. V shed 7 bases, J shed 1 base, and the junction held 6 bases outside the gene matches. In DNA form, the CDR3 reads TGTGCCAGCAACCGACAGGGAGAGAACACTGAAGCTTTCTTT. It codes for CASNRQGENTEAFF.

CDR3 in amino acids: CASSAGQGRNTEAFF. Written as DNA, the CDR3 is TGTGCCAGCAGCGCGGGACAGGGGAGGAACACTGAAGCTTTCTTT. The chain carries TRBV2 and TRBJ1-1; 10 positions agree with TRBD1. This CDR3 region has 15 residues. CDR1 SNHLY and CDR2 FYNNEI come from the germline V gene. V lost 6 bases, J lost 1 base, and 5 bases stayed unmatched. Complete variable domain (other parts from reference TRBV2 and TRBJ1-1): EPEVTQTPSHQVTQMGQEVILRCVPISNHLYFYWYRQILGQKVEFLVSFYNNEISEKSEIFDDQFSVERPDGSNFTLKIRSTKLEDSAMYFCASSAGQGRNTEAFFGQGTRLTVV.

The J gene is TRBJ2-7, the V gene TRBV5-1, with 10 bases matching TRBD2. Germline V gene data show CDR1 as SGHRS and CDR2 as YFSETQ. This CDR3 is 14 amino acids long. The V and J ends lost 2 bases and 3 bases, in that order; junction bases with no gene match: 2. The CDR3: CASSLTSGNYEQYF. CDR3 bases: TGCGCCAGCAGCTTAACTAGCGGGAACTACGAGCAGTACTTC.

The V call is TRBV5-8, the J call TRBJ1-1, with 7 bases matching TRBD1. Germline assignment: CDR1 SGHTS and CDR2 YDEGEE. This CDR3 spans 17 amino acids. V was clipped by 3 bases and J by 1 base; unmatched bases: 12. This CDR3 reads CASSWRGTALTNTEAFF. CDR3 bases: TGTGCCAGCAGCTGGAGGGGGACAGCCTTAACGAACACTGAAGCTTTCTTT.

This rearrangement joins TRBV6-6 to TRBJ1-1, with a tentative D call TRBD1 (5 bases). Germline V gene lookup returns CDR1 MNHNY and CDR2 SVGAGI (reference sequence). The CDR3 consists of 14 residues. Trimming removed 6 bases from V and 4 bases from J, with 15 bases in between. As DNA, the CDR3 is TGTGCCAGCAGGCGGGGCAGGGACGGCACTGAAGCTTTCTTT. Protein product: CASRRGRDGTEAFF.

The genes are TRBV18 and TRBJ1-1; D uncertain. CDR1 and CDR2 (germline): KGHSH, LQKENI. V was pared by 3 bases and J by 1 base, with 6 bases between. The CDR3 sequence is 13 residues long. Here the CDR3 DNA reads TGTGCCAGCTCACCCACGGGGAACACTGAAGCTTTCTTT. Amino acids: CASSPTGNTEAFF.

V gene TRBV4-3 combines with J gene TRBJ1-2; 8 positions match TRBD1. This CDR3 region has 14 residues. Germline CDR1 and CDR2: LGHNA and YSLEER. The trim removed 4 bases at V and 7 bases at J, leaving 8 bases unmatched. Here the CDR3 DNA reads TGCGCCAGCAGCCCGCAGGACAGGGTCGGTGGCTACACCTTC. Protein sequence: CASSPQDRVGGYTF.

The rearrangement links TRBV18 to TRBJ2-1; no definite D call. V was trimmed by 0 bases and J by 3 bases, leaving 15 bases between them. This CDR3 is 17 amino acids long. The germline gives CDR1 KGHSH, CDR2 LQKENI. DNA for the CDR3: TGTGCCAGCTCACCACCGATACAACGAGTCCTCTACAATGAGCAGTTCTTC. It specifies CASSPPIQRVLYNEQFF.

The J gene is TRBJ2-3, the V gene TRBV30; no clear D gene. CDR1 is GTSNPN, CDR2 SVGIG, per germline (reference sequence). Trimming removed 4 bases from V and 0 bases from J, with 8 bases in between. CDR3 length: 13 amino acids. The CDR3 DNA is TGTGCCTGGAACCGGGCTAGCACAGATACGCAGTATTTT. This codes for CAWNRASTDTQYF.

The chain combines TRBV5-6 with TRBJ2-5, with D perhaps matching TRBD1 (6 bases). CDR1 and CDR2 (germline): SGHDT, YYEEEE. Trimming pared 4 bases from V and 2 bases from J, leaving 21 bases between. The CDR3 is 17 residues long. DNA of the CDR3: TGTGCCAGCAGCAGTGGGCCATTTGACAGGTCGCAAGAGACCCAGTACTTC. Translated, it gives CASSSGPFDRSQETQYF. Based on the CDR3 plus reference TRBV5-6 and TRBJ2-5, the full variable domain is DAGVTQSPTHLIKTRGQQVTLRCSPKSGHDTVSWYQQALGQGPQFIFQYYEEEERQRGNFPDRFSGHQFPNYSSELNVNALLLGDSALYLCASSSGPFDRSQETQYFGPGTRLLVL.

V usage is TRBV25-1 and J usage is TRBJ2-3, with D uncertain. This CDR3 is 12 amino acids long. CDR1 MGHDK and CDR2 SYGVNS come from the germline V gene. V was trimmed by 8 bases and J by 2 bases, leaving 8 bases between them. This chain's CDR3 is CASSPFTDTQYF. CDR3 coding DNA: TGTGCCAGCTCACCCTTCACAGATACGCAGTATTTT.

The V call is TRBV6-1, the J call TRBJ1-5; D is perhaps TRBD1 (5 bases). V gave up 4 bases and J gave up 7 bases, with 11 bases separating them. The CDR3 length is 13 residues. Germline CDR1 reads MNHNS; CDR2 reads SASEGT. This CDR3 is CASSVRAEQPQHF. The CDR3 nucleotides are TGTGCCAGCAGTGTCAGGGCCGAACAGCCCCAGCATTTT.

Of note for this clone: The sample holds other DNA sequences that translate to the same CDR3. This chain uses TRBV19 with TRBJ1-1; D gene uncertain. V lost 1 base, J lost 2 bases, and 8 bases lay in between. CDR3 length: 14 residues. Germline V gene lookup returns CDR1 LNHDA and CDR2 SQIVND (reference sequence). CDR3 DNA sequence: TGTGCCAGTAGTATAGGGGCAGCTAACACTGAAGCTTTCTTT. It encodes CASSIGAANTEAFF.

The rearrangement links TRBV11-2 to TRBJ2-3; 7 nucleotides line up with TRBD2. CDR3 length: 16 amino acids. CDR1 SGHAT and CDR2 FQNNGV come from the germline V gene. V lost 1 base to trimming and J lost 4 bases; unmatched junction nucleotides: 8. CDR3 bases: TGTGCCAGCAGCTTAGTTTCGGCGGGAGCCCCAGATACGCAGTATTTT. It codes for CASSLVSAGAPDTQYF. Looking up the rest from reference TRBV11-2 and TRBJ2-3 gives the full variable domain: EAGVAQSPRYKIIEKRQSVAFWCNPISGHATLYWYQQILGQGPKLLIQFQNNGVVDDSQLPKDRFSAERLKGVDSTLKIQPAKLEDSAVYLCASSLVSAGAPDTQYFGPGTRLTVL.

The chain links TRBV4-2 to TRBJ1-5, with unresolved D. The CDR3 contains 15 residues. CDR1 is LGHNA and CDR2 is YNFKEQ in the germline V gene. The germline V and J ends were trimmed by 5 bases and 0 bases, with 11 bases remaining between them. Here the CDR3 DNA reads TGTGCCAGCAGCAGCCAACAGAATAGCAATCAGCCCCAGCATTTT. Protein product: CASSSQQNSNQPQHF.